What follows are 13 T cell receptor beta chains derived from one specimen sequenced in a study of cytomegalovirus exposure and HLA in healthy donors. The PCR employed 60 Vbeta primers together with 13 Jbeta primers. Generated by immunoSEQ multiplex PCR, the TCRdb table keeps only in-frame clones and is missing some. The table records 120,000 or so clones, 73% of them present only once. The material sequenced was PBMCs. These receptors were taken from a woman between 40 and 55 years old in good health and CMV-seronegative.

This clone was seen once. This chain joins TRBV21-1 and TRBJ2-7; no check of the table's D call, TRBD2, against the DNA was made. TRBV21-1 is designated a pseudogene. This CDR3 comprises 22 residues. In nucleotides, the CDR3 is TGTGCCAGCAGGCTCTTAGGCCCACTGCAGAGCGTCTGGACCCGGGGGTACTACGAGCAGTACTTC. Translated, it gives CASRLLGPLQSVWTRGYYEQYF.

The V gene is TRBV7-8, the J gene TRBJ2-1; 7 bases are a match to TRBD2. The germline CDR1 and CDR2 sequences are SGHVS and FQNEAQ. Trimming cost V 5 bases and J 8 bases; bases outside gene matches: 15. This CDR3 has 16 amino acids. CDR3 amino acids: CASSGEQGLLFDEQFF. CDR3 in DNA: TGTGCCAGCAGCGGAGAGCAGGGACTATTATTCGATGAGCAGTTCTTC.

The J gene is TRBJ1-1, the V gene TRBV11-2; TRBD1 matches 8 bases. V lost 7 bases and J lost 4; bases outside the gene matches: 14. The CDR3 runs 16 residues. Germline V gene data show CDR1 as SGHAT and CDR2 as FQNNGV. CDR3 DNA sequence: TGTGCCAGCACCCATCCCCCAGGGGGCAGGTCCACTGAAGCTTTCTTT. It encodes CASTHPPGGRSTEAFF.

The genes are TRBV2 and TRBJ1-2; D is undetermined. The CDR3 spans 12 residues. The germline CDR1 and CDR2 sequences are SNHLY and FYNNEI. V dropped 6 bases and J dropped 8 bases, with 13 bases sitting between them. Written as DNA, the CDR3 is TGTGCCAGCAGGTCACAGCTCTACGGCTACACCTTC. Amino acid sequence: CASRSQLYGYTF.

The chain carries TRBV7-7 and TRBJ2-7; 8 nucleotides align to TRBD1. Germline V gives CDR1 SSHAT, CDR2 FNYEAQ (reference sequence). This CDR3 has 13 amino acids. The ends lost 2 bases at V and 7 bases at J; junction bases unmatched: 4. The CDR3: CASSLQGAGEQYF. Written as DNA, the CDR3 is TGTGCCAGCAGCTTACAGGGGGCGGGAGAGCAGTACTTC.

Only a few counts were recorded for this clone. The CDR3 DNA follows: TGCAGCGTTGAGTCGACAGGGGGTTTCTATGAGCAGTTCTTC. It yields the protein CSVESTGGFYEQFF. The V call is TRBV29-1, the J call TRBJ2-1; 9 bases map to TRBD1. The CDR3 contains 14 residues. V was pared by 3 bases and J by 8 bases, with 8 bases of the junction left unmatched. Germline V gives CDR1 SQVTM, CDR2 ANQGSEA.

A single count supports this clone. This chain uses TRBV7-7 with TRBJ2-2, with TRBD1 identical over 8 bases. With 2 bases clipped from V and 1 base from J, the junction kept 6 bases outside the gene matches. The CDR3 has 17 amino acids. From germline, CDR1 is SSHAT and CDR2 FNYEAQ (reference sequence). The CDR3 sequence is CASSLSSGTGNTGELFF. The CDR3 region has the DNA TGTGCCAGCAGCTTATCGTCCGGGACAGGGAACACCGGGGAGCTGTTTTTT.

This rearrangement joins TRBV7-9 to TRBJ2-7, with 7 bases fitting TRBD1. The CDR3 contains 15 residues. Losses at the gene ends were 1 base for V and 0 bases for J; bases not matched to a gene: 3. CDR1 is SEHNR and CDR2 is FQNEAQ in the germline V gene (reference sequence). The CDR3 region is CASSLGAGGSYEQYF. In DNA, the CDR3 is TGTGCCAGCAGCTTAGGGGCAGGGGGCTCCTACGAGCAGTACTTC. The complete variable domain, with remaining parts taken from reference TRBV7-9 and TRBJ2-7, reads DTGVSQNPRHKITKRGQNVTFRCDPISEHNRLYWYRQTLGQGPEFLTYFQNEAQLEKSRLLSDRFSAERPKGSFSTLEIQRTEQGDSAMYLCASSLGAGGSYEQYFGPGTRLTVT.

A note on this clone: At the DNA level, this CDR3 is encoded by other sequences in the same sample as well. The J gene is TRBJ1-3, the V gene TRBV5-1, with 8 bases fitting TRBD1. The CDR3 has 15 residues. Germline CDR1 SGHRS, CDR2 YFSETQ. Trimming took 4 bases from V and 4 from J; bases not matched to a gene: 7. The CDR3 here is CASSPGQGSGNTIYF. CDR3 DNA sequence: TGCGCCAGCAGCCCCGGACAGGGTTCAGGAAACACCATATATTTT.

V gene TRBV4-2 combines with J gene TRBJ2-3; 9 bases map to TRBD2. V shed 1 base, J shed 1 base, and the junction held 3 bases outside the gene matches. The CDR3 totals 16 residues. In germline, CDR1 is LGHNA, CDR2 YNFKEQ. The CDR3 reads CASSQVASGGTDTQYF. DNA for the CDR3: TGTGCCAGCAGCCAAGTTGCTAGCGGGGGCACAGATACGCAGTATTTT.

The V gene is TRBV10-3, the J gene TRBJ2-6; maybe TRBD2 (6 bases). This CDR3 comprises 17 residues. Germline-derived CDR1 and CDR2 are ENHRY and SYGVKD. Trimming removed 8 bases from V and 3 bases from J, with 20 bases in between. As DNA, the CDR3 is TGTGCCATCTTCCATCCCCCCACGGGGGTTGGGGCCAACGTCCTGACTTTC. This encodes CAIFHPPTGVGANVLTF.

This clone was found once. V usage is TRBV4-3 and J usage is TRBJ1-1; D gene uncertain. The germline V gene has CDR1 LGHNA and CDR2 YSLEER. The CDR3 length is 15 residues. Trimming stripped 0 bases from V and 0 bases from J, with 8 bases between. CDR3 sequence (DNA): TGCGCCAGCAGCCAAGATTGGCAGATGAACACTGAAGCTTTCTTT. Translation gives CASSQDWQMNTEAFF.

The chain is built from TRBV7-9 and TRBJ2-2; no clear D gene. The CDR3 totals 13 residues. The V gene's germline CDR1 is SEHNR and CDR2 FQNEAQ (reference sequence). V was pared by 1 base and J by 6 bases, with 6 bases between. The CDR3 is CASSLVGSGELFF. The CDR3 DNA sequence: TGTGCCAGCAGCTTAGTCGGGTCCGGGGAGCTGTTTTTT.